This T cell receptor (beta chain) was documented in a study of OX40 agonist ivuxolimab in advanced cancers. Study details: Ivuxolimab, which is an agonistic anti-OX40 (CD134) antibody, was administered to the patients. Patients were 82.7% male with ages roughly 20 to 80, mean 60. The eligibility criteria allowed prior anti-PD-1, anti-PD-L1 or anti-CTLA-4 therapy, and around 38% had some.

Trimming took off 0 bases at V and 3 bases at J, with 11 bases between the two ends. Germline V gives CDR1 MNHNS, CDR2 SASEGT. CDR3 length: 15 residues. Libraries were prepared by immunoSEQ multiplex PCR; TCRdb keeps only in-frame clonotypes and omits some of them. The data contain tens of thousands of clones, over 80% of them singletons. The chain uses TRBV6-1 and TRBJ1-2, with D hard to call. The input for sequencing was CD4+ or CD8+ T cells sorted from blood, taken in a trial of the OX40 agonist ivuxolimab. The source of this sequence is an adult with an advanced solid tumor such as melanoma, head and neck, liver or kidney cancer. CDR3 bases: TGTGCCAGCAGTGAAGCGGGCAGTGGTTACTATGGCTACACCTTC. This gives the protein CASSEAGSGYYGYTF.